A single sample gave rise to the 10 T cell receptor beta chains below, sequenced in a study of blood T cell repertoires in COVID-19. Only in-frame clones appear in the TCRdb table, and some are missing; sequencing was by immunoSEQ multiplex PCR. The top ten hold 2.2% of the sample, which has around 300,000 clones, about nine tenths seen once. The sample taken for sequencing was peripheral blood. Source of these receptors: a woman aged 30 to 39 with COVID-19, enrolled during active disease.

The chain couples TRBV19 to TRBJ1-5; 7 bases map to TRBD1. The J segment lost 7 bases and the V segment lost 7 bases, leaving 13 bases of the junction unmatched. The CDR3 is 15 residues long. Per the germline V gene, CDR1 is LNHDA and CDR2 is SQIVND (reference sequence). The CDR3 reads CASMNRGRGRQPQHF. In nucleotides, the CDR3 is TGTGCCAGTATGAACAGGGGTAGAGGAAGACAGCCCCAGCATTTT. The full variable domain, in which reference TRBV19 and TRBJ1-5 provide the parts outside the CDR3, is DGGITQSPKYLFRKEGQNVTLSCEQNLNHDAMYWYRQDPGQGLRLIYYSQIVNDFQKGDIAEGYSVSREKKESFPLTVTSAQKNPTAFYLCASMNRGRGRQPQHFGDGTRLSIL.

A single count supports this clone. V is TRBV10-2 and J is TRBJ1-6, with D perhaps TRBD1 (5 bases). This CDR3 spans 15 amino acids. CDR1 and CDR2 from the germline V gene are WSHSY and SAAADI. With 0 bases removed from V and 9 bases from J, the gap between germline ends came to 12 bases. This chain's CDR3 is CASSESIFGGSPLHF. DNA for the CDR3: TGCGCCAGCAGTGAGTCGATATTCGGGGGTTCACCCCTCCACTTT.

In its sample, this clone was seen a few times. The gene calls are TRBV14 and TRBJ1-1, with a tentative D call TRBD1 (5 bases). This CDR3 is 18 amino acids long. V shed 0 bases and J shed 6 bases, with 23 bases lying between them. The germline V gene has CDR1 SGHDN and CDR2 FVKESK. CDR3 loop: CASSQEMTDPYRGAEAFF. As DNA, the CDR3 is TGTGCCAGCAGCCAAGAAATGACAGACCCCTACCGGGGGGCTGAAGCTTTCTTT.

The chain employs TRBV3-1 (or the pseudogene TRBV3-2) and TRBJ1-2, with TRBD1 identical over 9 bases. This CDR3 has 17 residues. V was pared by 3 bases and J by 5 bases, with 13 bases of the junction left unmatched. Per the germline V gene, CDR1 is LGHDT and CDR2 is YNNKEL (reference sequence). CDR3 sequence reads: CASSQSEGRDRVYGYTF. In DNA, the CDR3 is TGTGCCAGCAGCCAGTCTGAGGGAAGGGACAGGGTGTATGGCTACACCTTC.

The chain is built from TRBV11-2 and TRBJ2-7, with 10 bases identical to TRBD2. CDR1 is SGHAT and CDR2 is FQNNGV in the germline V gene. The V gene end was trimmed by 6 bases and the J gene end by 3 bases; junction bases not matched to a gene: 11. This CDR3 spans 16 amino acids. The chain's CDR3 is CASRRLAGVNRYEQYF. The DNA for the CDR3 is TGTGCCAGCAGACGGCTAGCGGGAGTGAATCGCTACGAGCAGTACTTC. The whole variable domain, remainder taken from reference TRBV11-2 and TRBJ2-7, is EAGVAQSPRYKIIEKRQSVAFWCNPISGHATLYWYQQILGQGPKLLIQFQNNGVVDDSQLPKDRFSAERLKGVDSTLKIQPAKLEDSAVYLCASRRLAGVNRYEQYFGPGTRLTVT.

The chain combines TRBV5-6 with TRBJ1-1, with 7 nucleotides matching TRBD1. J gave up 3 bases and V 4 bases, and 9 bases lay outside the gene matches. The CDR3 spans 15 residues. Germline V lookup: CDR1 SGHDT, CDR2 YYEEEE. The CDR3 sequence: CASSDATGADTEAFF. CDR3 sequence (DNA): TGTGCCAGCAGCGACGCCACAGGGGCGGACACTGAAGCTTTCTTT.

The chain links TRBV28 to TRBJ2-7; 10 bases match TRBD1. The CDR3 runs to 16 residues. V lost 4 bases, J lost 5 bases, and 11 bases stayed unmatched. Germline V gives CDR1 MDHEN, CDR2 SYDVKM. The CDR3 protein is CASSYTGQGKLDEQYF. The CDR3 region has the DNA TGTGCCAGCAGTTATACGGGACAGGGGAAGTTAGACGAGCAGTACTTC.

The genes are TRBV4-2 and TRBJ1-2; D unresolved. Trimming took off 0 bases at V and 1 base at J, with 15 bases between the two ends. The CDR3 is 17 residues long. Germline V gives CDR1 LGHNA, CDR2 YNFKEQ. The CDR3 nucleotides are TGTGCCAGCAGCCAAGATGTCCCTCTCGGGGATAACTATGGCTACACCTTC. The encoded protein is CASSQDVPLGDNYGYTF.

This chain joins TRBV10-2 and TRBJ2-7, with D hard to call. V was shortened by 2 bases and J by 0 bases, with 8 bases between the two germline ends. This CDR3 contains 14 residues. Germline loops: CDR1 WSHSY, CDR2 SAAADI. The CDR3 sequence is CASSEQALSYEQYF. The CDR3 nucleotides read TGCGCCAGCAGTGAGCAGGCTCTCTCCTACGAGCAGTACTTC.

This chain links TRBV28 with TRBJ1-3; 7 bases align to TRBD1. From germline, CDR1 is MDHEN and CDR2 SYDVKM. This CDR3 has 14 residues. V trimming: 6 bases; J trimming: 2 bases; junction bases outside the gene matches: 4. The CDR3 here is CASRGQHTGNTIYF. CDR3 bases: TGTGCCAGCAGGGGACAGCACACTGGAAACACCATATATTTT.